These 27 T cell receptor beta chains were sequenced from one sample in a study of cytomegalovirus exposure and HLA in healthy donors. TCRdb's table, derived via immunoSEQ multiplex PCR, lists solely in-frame clones and lacks some. Seen here are about 160,000 clones, approximately 96% observed once, and the top ten hold roughly 1%. Source material: PBMCs. The receptors shown here come from a woman aged 18 to 35 in good health and CMV-seronegative.

This clone was seen just once. V usage is TRBV5-6 and J usage is TRBJ1-2, with D possibly being TRBD1 (5 bases). Germline V CDR1 and CDR2: SGHDT, YYEEEE. The V and J ends lost 0 bases and 3 bases respectively, with 21 bases between them. The CDR3 sequence is 18 residues long. The CDR3 region is CASSLGIYLRTWDYGYTF. DNA of the CDR3: TGTGCCAGCAGCTTGGGTATTTACCTCAGGACATGGGACTATGGCTACACCTTC.

The CDR3, as DNA: TGTGCCAGTAGTACGGACTCAATACCACAGCCCCAGCATTTT. It specifies CASSTDSIPQPQHF. This chain connects TRBV19 to TRBJ1-5, with D unclear. With 4 bases removed from V and 7 bases from J, the gap between germline ends came to 14 bases. Germline V gene sequence: CDR1 LNHDA, CDR2 SQIVND (reference sequence). This CDR3 has 14 residues.

V is TRBV9 and J is TRBJ2-3, with 8 positions matching TRBD2. V lost 1 base, J lost 4 bases, and 5 bases stayed unmatched. CDR3 length: 15 residues. Germline CDR1 is SGDLS and CDR2 is YYNGEE. Here the CDR3 reads CASSVNGGAPDTQYF. The DNA for the CDR3 is TGTGCCAGCAGCGTAAACGGGGGGGCGCCAGATACGCAGTATTTT.

The chain employs TRBV5-4 and TRBJ1-5, with D possibly TRBD1 on 5 matching bases. Trimming cost V 0 bases and J 5 bases, with 12 bases left between them. Germline CDR1 is SGHNT and CDR2 is YYREEE (reference sequence). The CDR3 runs to 15 residues. The CDR3 coding sequence is TGTGCCAGCAGCTTGGGGGTGGGGGGGGATCAGCCCCAGCATTTT. Translating it yields CASSLGVGGDQPQHF.

This chain joins TRBV6-6 and TRBJ2-7, with D hard to call. The CDR3 has 15 amino acids. The ends were cut back, 1 base at V and 0 bases at J, with 10 bases in the middle. The germline CDR1 and CDR2 sequences are MNHNY and SVGAGI (reference sequence). CDR3 nucleotide sequence: TGTGCCAGCAGTTACTACAAAGCGTCCTCCTACGAGCAGTACTTC. Translation: CASSYYKASSYEQYF.

The CDR3 protein is CASSLNSYNEQFF. Here the CDR3 DNA reads TGTGCCAGCAGCCTAAACTCCTACAATGAGCAGTTCTTC. This rearrangement joins TRBV6-5 to TRBJ2-1, with D unclear. The CDR3 is 13 amino acids. Germline values: CDR1 MNHEY, CDR2 SVGAGI. Trimming took off 6 bases at V and 0 bases at J, with 6 bases between the two ends.

The chain couples TRBV7-8 to TRBJ2-1, with 7 positions matching TRBD2. V lost 5 bases and J lost 2; bases outside the gene matches: 12. CDR1 SGHVS and CDR2 FQNEAQ come from the germline V gene. The CDR3 runs 17 residues. The CDR3 spells CASSGLGGGLTYNEQFF. CDR3 coding DNA: TGTGCCAGCAGCGGTCTCGGCGGGGGTTTAACCTACAATGAGCAGTTCTTC.

The chain is built from TRBV2 and TRBJ2-3; TRBD1 matches 9 bases. Germline V gene lookup returns CDR1 SNHLY and CDR2 FYNNEI. V shed 6 bases and J 2 bases; nucleotides not matched to a gene: 3. This CDR3 region has 14 residues. The CDR3 DNA reads as TGTGCCAGCAGGTACAGGGGGCTCACAGATACGCAGTATTTT. Residues: CASRYRGLTDTQYF. The full variable domain, rest sourced from reference TRBV2 and TRBJ2-3, is EPEVTQTPSHQVTQMGQEVILRCVPISNHLYFYWYRQILGQKVEFLVSFYNNEISEKSEIFDDQFSVERPDGSNFTLKIRSTKLEDSAMYFCASRYRGLTDTQYFGPGTRLTVL.

The chain has TRBV5-6 and TRBJ2-3; D not resolved. The CDR3 spans 13 residues. CDR1 and CDR2 from the germline V gene are SGHDT and YYEEEE. Trimming pared 0 bases from V and 6 bases from J, leaving 8 bases between. CDR3 DNA sequence: TGTGCCAGCAGCTTGGAAGCGTCCGATACGCAGTATTTT. Amino acids: CASSLEASDTQYF.

J is TRBJ1-2 and V is TRBV30, with D possibly TRBD1 on 6 matching bases. Germline V gene sequence: CDR1 GTSNPN, CDR2 SVGIG (reference sequence). V was shortened by 2 bases and J by 14 bases, with 15 bases between the two germline ends. CDR3 length: 11 amino acids. CDR3 sequence: CAWSLTDRLTF. CDR3 coding DNA: TGTGCCTGGAGTCTAACCGACAGGTTAACCTTC.

The chain carries TRBV5-1 and TRBJ2-1, with 10 nucleotides matching TRBD1. Germline CDR1 and CDR2: SGHRS and YFSETQ. CDR3 length equals 15 residues. After removal of 0 bases from V and 7 bases from J, the junction contained 4 bases not matched to a gene. CDR3 sequence (DNA): TGCGCCAGCAGCTTGGACCCGGGACAGGGGAATGAGCAGTTCTTC. Translated: CASSLDPGQGNEQFF.

In its sample, this clone was seen once. CDR3 protein: CAGSPEGGSSSYEQYF. The CDR3 DNA follows: TGTGCCGGGTCGCCCGAGGGGGGGTCGAGCTCCTACGAGCAGTACTTC. The chain carries TRBV7-8 and TRBJ2-7, with D perhaps matching TRBD2 (7 bases). The CDR3 extends over 16 amino acids. Germline lookup yields CDR1 SGHVS and CDR2 FQNEAQ. Deletions cut 11 bases from V and 0 bases from J, with 23 bases between.

The chain uses TRBV19 and TRBJ1-5, with 10 bases aligning to TRBD1. Germline trimming cut 4 bases from V and 0 bases from J; bases unmatched to any gene: 12. CDR1 LNHDA and CDR2 SQIVND come from the germline V gene (reference sequence). This CDR3 is 19 amino acids long. In DNA, the CDR3 is TGTGCCAGTAGTACCCCCCGGGACAGGGGTATTAATAGCAATCAGCCCCAGCATTTT. Translated: CASSTPRDRGINSNQPQHF.

The chain couples TRBV5-1 to TRBJ2-7, with 7 bases lining up with TRBD2. In germline, CDR1 is SGHRS, CDR2 YFSETQ. Germline trimming cut 0 bases from V and 3 bases from J; bases unmatched to any gene: 9. This CDR3 region has 16 residues. The CDR3 here is CASSLVGGTSLYEQYF. CDR3 in DNA: TGCGCCAGCAGCTTGGTGGGAGGGACGAGCCTCTACGAGCAGTACTTC.

The gene calls are TRBV4-1 and TRBJ1-2, with 10 nucleotides matching TRBD1. Germline values: CDR1 MGHRA, CDR2 YSYEKL. The CDR3 extends over 16 amino acids. V lost 3 bases, J lost 0 bases, and 4 bases stayed unmatched. The DNA for the CDR3 is TGCGCCAGCAGCCAGGCCGGGACAGGGGCTAACTATGGCTACACCTTC. This codes for CASSQAGTGANYGYTF.

The rearrangement uses TRBV7-6 and TRBJ1-5; TRBD1 might be the D (5 bases). This CDR3 contains 15 residues. The germline gives CDR1 SGHVS, CDR2 FNYEAQ. Trimming took 1 base from V and 3 from J, leaving 10 bases between them. The CDR3 spells CASSLEGRSNQPQHF. The CDR3 bases are TGTGCCAGCAGCTTAGAGGGGAGGTCCAATCAGCCCCAGCATTTT. The entire variable domain, with the rest obtained from reference TRBV7-6 and TRBJ1-5, is as follows: GAGVSQSPRYKVTKRGQDVALRCDPISGHVSLYWYRQALGQGPEFLTYFNYEAQQDKSGLPNDRFSAERPEGSISTLTIQRTEQRDSAMYRCASSLEGRSNQPQHFGDGTRLSIL.

The chain carries TRBV18 and TRBJ2-2, with D tentatively TRBD2 (6 bases). Per the germline V gene, CDR1 is KGHSH and CDR2 is LQKENI. V gave up 1 base and J gave up 0 bases, with 9 bases separating them. The CDR3 length is 16 residues. Here the CDR3 DNA reads TGTGCCAGCTCACCACGGGGGGTTTCGAACACCGGGGAGCTGTTTTTT. This encodes CASSPRGVSNTGELFF.

This clone was seen only once. The chain couples TRBV29-1 to TRBJ2-7, with 7 positions matching TRBD1. Germline loops: CDR1 SQVTM, CDR2 ANQGSEA. Trimming at V came to 2 bases and at J to 2 bases, leaving 0 bases not matched to a gene. The CDR3 consists of 12 residues. The CDR3: CSVEQGAYEQYF. The CDR3 region has the DNA TGCAGCGTTGAACAGGGGGCCTACGAGCAGTACTTC.

V gene TRBV30 combines with J gene TRBJ1-2; D may be TRBD1 (5 bases). The CDR3 is 15 residues long. V was cut by 1 base and J by 1 base, with 13 bases left in between. CDR1 is GTSNPN, CDR2 SVGIG, per germline (reference sequence). The chain's CDR3 is CAWSASGLINYGYTF. The CDR3, as DNA: TGTGCCTGGAGTGCTTCGGGACTGATTAACTATGGCTACACCTTC.

In its sample, this clone was seen once. The chain combines TRBV7-2 with TRBJ1-2; 7 bases are a match to TRBD1. The CDR3 has 18 residues. V was clipped by 1 base and J by 2 bases; unmatched bases: 13. The germline V gene encodes CDR1 SGHTA and CDR2 FQGNSA. In DNA, the CDR3 is TGTGCCAGCAGCTTAGTCTGGGTCAGGGGGGAAACAAACTATGGCTACACCTTC. Its translation is CASSLVWVRGETNYGYTF.

This clone came up once. The chain joins TRBV7-9 to TRBJ2-5; the D gene is possibly TRBD1 (6 bases). Germline loops: CDR1 SEHNR, CDR2 FQNEAQ (reference sequence). V dropped 1 base and J dropped 4 bases, with 16 bases sitting between them. This CDR3 contains 16 residues. CDR3 region: CASSLVVGTFRETQYF. The CDR3 nucleotides read TGTGCCAGCAGCTTAGTGGTAGGGACATTCCGAGAGACCCAGTACTTC.

V is TRBV19 and J is TRBJ2-5; D may be TRBD2 (5 bases). Trimming pared 3 bases from V and 5 bases from J, leaving 16 bases between. Germline-derived CDR1 and CDR2 are LNHDA and SQIVND (reference sequence). CDR3 length: 15 residues. CDR3 amino acids: CASSIATARGETQYF. CDR3 DNA: TGTGCCAGTAGTATTGCAACAGCCAGAGGGGAGACCCAGTACTTC. Complete variable domain (other parts from reference TRBV19 and TRBJ2-5): DGGITQSPKYLFRKEGQNVTLSCEQNLNHDAMYWYRQDPGQGLRLIYYSQIVNDFQKGDIAEGYSVSREKKESFPLTVTSAQKNPTAFYLCASSIATARGETQYFGPGTRLLVL.

The chain recombines TRBV4-1 with TRBJ2-7, with D possibly being TRBD2 (6 bases). V was shortened by 0 bases and J by 5 bases, with 8 bases between the two germline ends. The CDR3 covers 13 residues. CDR1 is MGHRA and CDR2 is YSYEKL in the germline V gene. Here the CDR3 DNA reads TGCGCCAGCAGCCAAGATCCGGGAGACGAGCAGTACTTC. This translates into CASSQDPGDEQYF.

The chain has TRBV7-6 and TRBJ2-7; the match to TRBD1 covers 8 bases. Germline values: CDR1 SGHVS, CDR2 FNYEAQ. V shed 1 base, J shed 2 bases, and the junction held 1 base outside the gene matches. The CDR3 has 14 amino acids. CDR3 DNA: TGTGCCAGCAGCTTAGAACAGGGGGCCTACGAGCAGTACTTC. Translated, it gives CASSLEQGAYEQYF.

The gene calls are TRBV19 and TRBJ2-3; a possible D gene is TRBD1 (6 bases). CDR3 length: 14 amino acids. Trimming removed 5 bases at V and 1 base at J, with 10 bases between. Germline V gene sequence: CDR1 LNHDA, CDR2 SQIVND (reference sequence). The CDR3 here is CASSQPGGTDTQYF. The CDR3 DNA sequence: TGTGCCAGTAGTCAACCAGGGGGCACAGATACGCAGTATTTT. Combining the CDR3 with reference TRBV19 and TRBJ2-3 gives the whole variable domain DGGITQSPKYLFRKEGQNVTLSCEQNLNHDAMYWYRQDPGQGLRLIYYSQIVNDFQKGDIAEGYSVSREKKESFPLTVTSAQKNPTAFYLCASSQPGGTDTQYFGPGTRLTVL.

The chain is built from TRBV5-1 and TRBJ1-3; D call uncertain. CDR1 SGHRS and CDR2 YFSETQ come from the germline V gene. The germline V and J ends were trimmed by 4 bases and 0 bases, with 8 bases remaining between them. The CDR3 runs 14 residues. CDR3 nucleotide sequence: TGCGCCAGCAGCCAAATGGCCTCTGGAAACACCATATATTTT. Translated: CASSQMASGNTIYF.

The chain combines TRBV27 with TRBJ2-1, with D possibly matching TRBD2 (6 bases). Germline CDR1 reads MNHEY; CDR2 reads SMNVEV (reference sequence). V gave up 8 bases and J gave up 4 bases, with 15 bases separating them. This CDR3 is 14 amino acids long. The CDR3 bases are TGTGCCAGCCAGAGCGGGCCCCTTTACAATGAGCAGTTCTTC. It yields the protein CASQSGPLYNEQFF.